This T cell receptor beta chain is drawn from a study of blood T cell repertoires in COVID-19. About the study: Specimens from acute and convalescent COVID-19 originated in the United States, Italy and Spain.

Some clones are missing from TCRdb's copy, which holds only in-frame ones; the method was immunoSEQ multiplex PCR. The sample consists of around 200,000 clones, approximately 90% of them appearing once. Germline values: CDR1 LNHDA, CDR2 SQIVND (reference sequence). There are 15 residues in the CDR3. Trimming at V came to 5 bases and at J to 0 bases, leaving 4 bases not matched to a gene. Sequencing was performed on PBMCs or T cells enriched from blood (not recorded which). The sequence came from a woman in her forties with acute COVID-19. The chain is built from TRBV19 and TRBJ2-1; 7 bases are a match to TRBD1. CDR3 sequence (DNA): TGTGCCAGTAGTTTGGACAGGAGCTCCTACAATGAGCAGTTCTTC. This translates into CASSLDRSSYNEQFF. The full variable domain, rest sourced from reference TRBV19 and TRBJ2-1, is DGGITQSPKYLFRKEGQNVTLSCEQNLNHDAMYWYRQDPGQGLRLIYYSQIVNDFQKGDIAEGYSVSREKKESFPLTVTSAQKNPTAFYLCASSLDRSSYNEQFFGPGTRLTVL.